The clone carrying this T cell receptor (beta chain) came up a few times. At one end the junction does not follow the germline gene, possibly because of a read error. The sample originates from a study of T cells in Graves' hyperthyroidism and ophthalmopathy. TCR beta CDR3 regions were amplified from RNA. In the first-round RT-PCR of the TCR CDR3, the HTBI primer set was used. TCRdb processed the multiplex PCR reads anew with MiXCR; each CDR3 protein has one entry. The sample comprises fewer than 450,000 distinct CDR3 sequences, approximately 18% of which are singletons, and about a third rests with the top ten. Patients were excluded for uncontrolled infection, other autoimmune disease, pregnancy or lactation. Blood was obtained at the first hyperthyroidism diagnosis, which preceded any ophthalmopathy symptoms. The sample was blood. The sequence came from a woman in her twenties or thirties with Graves' hyperthyroidism that later progressed to Graves' ophthalmopathy.

CDR3 amino acids: CTSSTLRSGASYEQYF. The CDR3 region has the DNA TGTACCAGCAGCACTCTACGTAGCGGAGCAAGCTACGAGCAGTACTTC. The rearrangement uses TRBV5-5 and TRBJ2-7, with D possibly matching TRBD2 (6 bases). Germline V gene data show CDR1 as SGHKS and CDR2 as YYEKEE (reference sequence). This CDR3 region has 16 residues.